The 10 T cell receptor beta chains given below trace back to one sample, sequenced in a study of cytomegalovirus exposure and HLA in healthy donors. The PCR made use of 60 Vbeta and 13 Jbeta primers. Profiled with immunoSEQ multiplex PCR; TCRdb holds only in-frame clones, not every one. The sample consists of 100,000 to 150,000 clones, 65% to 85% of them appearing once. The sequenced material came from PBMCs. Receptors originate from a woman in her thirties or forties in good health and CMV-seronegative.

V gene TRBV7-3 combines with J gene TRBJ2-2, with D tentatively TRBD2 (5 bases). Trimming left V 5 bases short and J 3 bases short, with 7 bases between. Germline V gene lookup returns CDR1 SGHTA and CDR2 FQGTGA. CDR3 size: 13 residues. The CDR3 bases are TGTGCCAGCAGCACGGGGTACACCGGGGAGCTGTTTTTT. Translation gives CASSTGYTGELFF.

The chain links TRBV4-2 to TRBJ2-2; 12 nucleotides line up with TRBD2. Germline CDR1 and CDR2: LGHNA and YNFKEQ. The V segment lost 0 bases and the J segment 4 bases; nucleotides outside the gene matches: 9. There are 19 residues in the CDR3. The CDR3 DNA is TGTGCCAGCAGCCAAGATCAGACTAGCGGGGGATCAAGCACCGGGGAGCTGTTTTTT. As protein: CASSQDQTSGGSSTGELFF.

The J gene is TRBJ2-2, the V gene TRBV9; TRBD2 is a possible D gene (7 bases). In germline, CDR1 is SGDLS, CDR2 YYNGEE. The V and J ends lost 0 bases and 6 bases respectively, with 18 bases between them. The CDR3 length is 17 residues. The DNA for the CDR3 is TGTGCCAGCAGCGTAGCTACGGGGGGCAGGCTAGCCGGGGAGCTGTTTTTT. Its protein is CASSVATGGRLAGELFF.

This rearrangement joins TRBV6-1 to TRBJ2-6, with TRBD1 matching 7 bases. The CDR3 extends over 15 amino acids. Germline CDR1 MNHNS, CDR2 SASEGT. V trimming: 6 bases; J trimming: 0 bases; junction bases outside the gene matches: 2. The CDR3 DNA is TGTGCCAGCAGAAGGACAGGCTCTGGGGCCAACGTCCTGACTTTC. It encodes CASRRTGSGANVLTF.

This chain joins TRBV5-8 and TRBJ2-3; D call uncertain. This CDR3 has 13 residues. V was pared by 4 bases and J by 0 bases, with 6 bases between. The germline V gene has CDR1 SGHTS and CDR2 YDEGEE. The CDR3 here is CASSDWSTDTQYF. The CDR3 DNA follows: TGTGCCAGCAGCGACTGGAGCACAGATACGCAGTATTTT.

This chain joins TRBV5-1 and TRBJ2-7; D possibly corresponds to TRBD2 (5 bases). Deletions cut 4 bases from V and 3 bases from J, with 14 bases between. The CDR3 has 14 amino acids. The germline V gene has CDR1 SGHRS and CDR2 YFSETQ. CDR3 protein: CASSPTGLNYEQYF. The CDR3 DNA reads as TGCGCCAGCAGCCCTACCGGACTGAACTACGAGCAGTACTTC.

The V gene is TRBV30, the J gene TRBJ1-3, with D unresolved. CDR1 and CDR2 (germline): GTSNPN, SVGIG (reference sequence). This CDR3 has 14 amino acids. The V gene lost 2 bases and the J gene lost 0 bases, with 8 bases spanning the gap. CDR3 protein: CAWSTRISGNTIYF. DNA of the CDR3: TGTGCCTGGAGTACCAGGATCTCTGGAAACACCATATATTTT.

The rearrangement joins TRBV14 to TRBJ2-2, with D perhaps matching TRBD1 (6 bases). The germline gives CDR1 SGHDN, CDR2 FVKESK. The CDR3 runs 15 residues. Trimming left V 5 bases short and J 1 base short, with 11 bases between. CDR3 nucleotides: TGTGCCAGCAGCTCCGGGACAAAGAACACCGGGGAGCTGTTTTTT. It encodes CASSSGTKNTGELFF.

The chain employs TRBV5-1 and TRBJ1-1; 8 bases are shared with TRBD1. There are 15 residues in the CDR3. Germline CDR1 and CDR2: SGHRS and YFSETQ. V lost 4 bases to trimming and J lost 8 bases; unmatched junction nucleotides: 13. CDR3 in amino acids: CASSPLTGASPEAFF. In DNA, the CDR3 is TGCGCCAGCAGCCCCTTGACAGGGGCCTCTCCAGAAGCTTTCTTT.

The CDR3 sequence: CASSLEGRGDEQFF. As DNA, the CDR3 is TGCGCCAGCAGCTTGGAGGGACGGGGGGATGAGCAGTTCTTC. The chain carries TRBV5-1 and TRBJ2-1; 7 positions agree with TRBD2. Germline CDR1 reads SGHRS; CDR2 reads YFSETQ. The CDR3 extends over 14 amino acids. The trim removed 0 bases at V and 8 bases at J, leaving 5 bases unmatched.